This T cell receptor beta chain is drawn from a study of cytomegalovirus exposure and HLA in healthy donors. It was with 60 Vbeta and 13 Jbeta primers that the PCR ran. TCRdb keeps only in-frame clones here, not all; method: immunoSEQ multiplex PCR. The table has under 200,000 clones, 79% seen once. The germline V gene has CDR1 SGDLS and CDR2 YYNGEE. This CDR3 has 16 residues. V was trimmed by 2 bases and J by 0 bases, leaving 13 bases between them. The V call is TRBV9, the J call TRBJ2-3; tentative D call: TRBD2 (6 bases). This clonotype was sampled from a woman in her twenties or thirties in good health and CMV-seropositive. The specimen sequenced was PBMCs. In DNA form, the CDR3 reads TGTGCCAGCAGCGTGGTGGACTACTCTAGCACAGATACGCAGTATTTT. Translation gives CASSVVDYSSTDTQYF.